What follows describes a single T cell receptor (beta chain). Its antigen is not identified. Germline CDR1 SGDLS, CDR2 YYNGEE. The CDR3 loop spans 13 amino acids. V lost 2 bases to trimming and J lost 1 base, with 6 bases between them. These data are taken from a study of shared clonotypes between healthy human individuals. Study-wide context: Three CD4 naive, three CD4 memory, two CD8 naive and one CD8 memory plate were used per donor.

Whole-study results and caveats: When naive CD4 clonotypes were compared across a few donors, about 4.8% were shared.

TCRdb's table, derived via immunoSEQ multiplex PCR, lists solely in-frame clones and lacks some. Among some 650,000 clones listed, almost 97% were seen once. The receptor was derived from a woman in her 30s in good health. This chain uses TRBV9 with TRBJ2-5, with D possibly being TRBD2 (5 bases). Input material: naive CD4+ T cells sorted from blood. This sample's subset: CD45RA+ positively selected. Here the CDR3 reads CASSVSAQETQYF. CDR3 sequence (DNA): TGTGCCAGCAGCGTTAGCGCCCAAGAGACCCAGTACTTC.